The clone carrying this T cell receptor beta chain came up a few times. The target antigen is unknown. TCRdb recomputed calls from the 5' RACE reads with MiXCR, one row per CDR3 protein. The sample consists of around 29,000 distinct CDR3 sequences, approximately 24% of them appearing once. Notes on the study in general: Tumor-infiltrating Treg TCR alpha and beta sequences overlapped most with tumor naive CD4+ T cells, then blood naive.

The clonotype originates from a female donor with breast cancer. Source material: naive CD4+ T cells sorted from a lymph node. The subset here: naive CD4+ T cells, CD4+CD45RA+CD25-.

The CDR3 is CASSLWAYEQYF. The CDR3 nucleotides are TGTGCCAGCAGCTTATGGGCCTACGAGCAGTACTTC. The chain recombines TRBV7-9 with TRBJ2-7, with unresolved D. The germline V gene has CDR1 SEHNR and CDR2 FQNEAQ (reference sequence). The CDR3 covers 12 residues. Trimming took 2 bases from V and 2 from J, leaving 4 bases between them.